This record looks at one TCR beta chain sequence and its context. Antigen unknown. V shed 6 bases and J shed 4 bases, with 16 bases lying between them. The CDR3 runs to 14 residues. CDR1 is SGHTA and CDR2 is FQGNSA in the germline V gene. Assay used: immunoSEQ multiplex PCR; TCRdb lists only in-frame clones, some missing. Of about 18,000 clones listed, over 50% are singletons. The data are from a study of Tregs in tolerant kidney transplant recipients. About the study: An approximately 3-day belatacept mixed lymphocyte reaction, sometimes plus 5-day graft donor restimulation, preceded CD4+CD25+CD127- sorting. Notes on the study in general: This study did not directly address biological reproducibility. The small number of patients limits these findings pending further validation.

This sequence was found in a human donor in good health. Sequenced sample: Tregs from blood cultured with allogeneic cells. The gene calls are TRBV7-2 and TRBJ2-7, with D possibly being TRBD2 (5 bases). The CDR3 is CASSLDSLQYEQYF. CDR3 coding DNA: TGTGCCAGCAGTTTGGACTCCCTACAGTACGAGCAGTACTTC.